This T cell receptor beta chain was profiled in a study of blood T cell repertoires in COVID-19 (dated by TCRdb to about 2020). The study in broad terms: Collaborator samples came from the United States, Italy and Spain and covered acute and convalescent phases of COVID-19. The samples were drawn from two sources: the first 160 participants of the ongoing ImmuneRACE study, and 1,000 to 1,500 subjects contributed by 6 global collaborators. The prospective study material was composed of cDNA or gDNA derived from T cells, B-cell-depleted T cells, or PBMCs. The dataset comprised deeply sampled blood TCRbeta repertoires from subjects exposed to, actively infected with, or recovered from COVID-19. The repertoires were released in a freely available public database meant as a resource for research on the immune response to SARS-CoV-2. Nearly every sample came with metadata listing a de-identified subject ID, COVID-19 status, age in years and sex. HLA class I and class II types, where available, came from metadata supplied by the sample provider rather than from assay-based typing. Study-level results and caveats: The quantity of clinical and demographic metadata differed by source and by participant and was supplied without curation.

The collaborating institutions used their own protocols to collect whole blood in K2EDTA tubes. For TCRbeta analysis, collaborators shipped samples in one of three forms: frozen whole blood, isolated PBMCs, or DNA extracted from either of those sample types. From the cysteine up to the phenylalanine, the CDR3 has a length of 15 residues. Only CDR3 DNA remains: 45 bases, in frame from the first base. V and J are truncated by 0 bases and 3 bases respectively, leaving an intervening sequence of 9 bases. The germline V gene encodes CDR1 WSHSY and CDR2 SAAADI. The immunoSEQ Assay, a bias-controlled multiplex PCR, was used to amplify TCRbeta CDR3 regions from genomic DNA. The authors processed their data as follows. The number of nucleated cells in each sample was estimated by amplification of reference gene primers within the assay. To quantify the absolute abundance of each unique TCRbeta CDR3 rearrangement, sequence reads were collapsed and filtered. For each sample, productive Simpson clonality was calculated as the square root of Simpson's diversity index across productive rearrangements. This is the immuneACCESS table as TCRdb keeps it, with only in-frame sequences that have V and J called. A part of the clones is gone; compared with another copy, unresolved V genes explain less than half, and the rest is unexplained. The V and J calls and clone size are taken from that table; D and trimming were inferred from the DNA. This sample lists 65,000 to 90,000 clones; about 83% were detected once. The ten largest clones take up 5.5% to 7.5% of the sample.

As regards this clone: Its antigen remains unidentified. Nothing much larger sits one base from this clone, and base qualities are not available.

Sequencing input: peripheral blood. Rearrangement joined TRBV10-2 to TRBJ1-5; a tentative D match to TRBD1 spans 5 bases. The TCR originated in a woman between 55 and 75 years old with acute or convalescent COVID-19. The DNA sequence is as follows: TGCGCCAGCAGTGAGTCGGGACTTGACAATCAGCCCCAGCATTTT. This is translated as CASSESGLDNQPQHF.